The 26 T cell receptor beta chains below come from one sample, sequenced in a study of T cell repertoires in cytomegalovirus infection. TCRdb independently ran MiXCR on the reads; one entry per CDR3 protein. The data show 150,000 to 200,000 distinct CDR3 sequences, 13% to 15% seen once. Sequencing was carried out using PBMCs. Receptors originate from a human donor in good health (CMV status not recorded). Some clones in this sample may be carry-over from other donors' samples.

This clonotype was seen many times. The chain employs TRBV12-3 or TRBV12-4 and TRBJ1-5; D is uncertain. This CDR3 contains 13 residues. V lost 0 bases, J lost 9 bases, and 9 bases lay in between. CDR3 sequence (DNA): TGTGCCAGCAGTTTAGCGGAGGGTGGGCCCCAGCATTTT. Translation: CASSLAEGGPQHF.

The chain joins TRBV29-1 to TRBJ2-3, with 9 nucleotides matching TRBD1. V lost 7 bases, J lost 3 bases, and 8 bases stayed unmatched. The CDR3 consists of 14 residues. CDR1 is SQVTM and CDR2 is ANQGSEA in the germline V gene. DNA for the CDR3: TGCAGCGCCGAAGGACAGGGGAGGACAGATACGCAGTATTTT. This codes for CSAEGQGRTDTQYF.

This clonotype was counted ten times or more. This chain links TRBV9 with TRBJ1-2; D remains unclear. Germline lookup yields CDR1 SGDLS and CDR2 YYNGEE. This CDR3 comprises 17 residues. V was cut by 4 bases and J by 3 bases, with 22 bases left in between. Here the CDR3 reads CASSKLSPFTAYYGYTF. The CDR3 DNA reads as TGTGCCAGCAGCAAGCTAAGTCCCTTCACAGCTTACTATGGCTACACCTTC. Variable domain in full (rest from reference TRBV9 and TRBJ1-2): DSGVTQTPKHLITATGQRVTLRCSPRSGDLSVYWYQQSLDQGLQFLIQYYNGEERAKGNILERFSAQQFPDLHSELNLSSLELGDSALYFCASSKLSPFTAYYGYTFGSGTRLTVV.

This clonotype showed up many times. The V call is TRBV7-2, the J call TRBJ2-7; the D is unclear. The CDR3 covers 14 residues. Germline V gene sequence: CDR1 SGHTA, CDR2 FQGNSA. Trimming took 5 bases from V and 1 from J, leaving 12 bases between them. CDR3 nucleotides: TGTGCCAGCAGCCCTCGCGCGATTTCCTACGAGCAGTACTTC. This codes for CASSPRAISYEQYF.

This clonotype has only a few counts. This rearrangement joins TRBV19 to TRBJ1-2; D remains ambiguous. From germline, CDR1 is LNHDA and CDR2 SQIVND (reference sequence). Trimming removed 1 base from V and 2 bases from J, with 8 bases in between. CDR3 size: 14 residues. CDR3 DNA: TGTGCCAGTAGTATAGGTCTCTGGAACTATGGCTACACCTTC. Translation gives CASSIGLWNYGYTF.

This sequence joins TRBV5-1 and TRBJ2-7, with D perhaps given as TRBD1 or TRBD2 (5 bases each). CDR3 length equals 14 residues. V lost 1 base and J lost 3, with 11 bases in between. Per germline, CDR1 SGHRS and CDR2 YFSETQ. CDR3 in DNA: TGCGCCAGCAGCTTGATGGGGGAGCGCTACGAGCAGTACTTC. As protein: CASSLMGERYEQYF.

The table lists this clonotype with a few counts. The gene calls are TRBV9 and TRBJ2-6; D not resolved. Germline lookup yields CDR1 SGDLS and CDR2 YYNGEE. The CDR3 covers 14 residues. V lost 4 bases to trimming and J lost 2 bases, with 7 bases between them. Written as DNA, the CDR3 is TGTGCCAGCAGCCCTACGACTGGGGCCAACGTCCTGACTTTC. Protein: CASSPTTGANVLTF.

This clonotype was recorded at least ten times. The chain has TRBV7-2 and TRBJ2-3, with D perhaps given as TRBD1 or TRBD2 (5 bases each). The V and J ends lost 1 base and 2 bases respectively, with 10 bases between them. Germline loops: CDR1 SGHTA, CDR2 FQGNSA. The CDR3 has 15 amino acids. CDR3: CASSLGMGTTDTQYF. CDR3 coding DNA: TGTGCCAGCAGCTTAGGTATGGGGACCACAGATACGCAGTATTTT.

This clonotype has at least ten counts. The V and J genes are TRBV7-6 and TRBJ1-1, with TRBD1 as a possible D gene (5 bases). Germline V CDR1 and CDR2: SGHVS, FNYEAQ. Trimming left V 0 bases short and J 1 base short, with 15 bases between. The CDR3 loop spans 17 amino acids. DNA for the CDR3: TGTGCCAGCAGCTTAGCGCGGGGCATACAGCCGAACACTGAAGCTTTCTTT. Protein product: CASSLARGIQPNTEAFF.

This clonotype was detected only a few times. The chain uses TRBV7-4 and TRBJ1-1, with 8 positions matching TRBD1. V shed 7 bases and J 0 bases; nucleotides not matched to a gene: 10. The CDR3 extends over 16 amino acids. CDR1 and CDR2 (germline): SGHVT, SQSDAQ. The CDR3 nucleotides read TGTGCCAGCACCCCGCGACAGGGGAGTTTGAACACTGAAGCTTTCTTT. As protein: CASTPRQGSLNTEAFF.

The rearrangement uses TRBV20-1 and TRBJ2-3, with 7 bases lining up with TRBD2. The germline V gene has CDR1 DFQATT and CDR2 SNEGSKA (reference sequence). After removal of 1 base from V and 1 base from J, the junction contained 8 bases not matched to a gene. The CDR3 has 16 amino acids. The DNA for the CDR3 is TGCAGTGCTAGAGCACTAGCGAGACATGGCACAGATACGCAGTATTTT. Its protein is CSARALARHGTDTQYF.

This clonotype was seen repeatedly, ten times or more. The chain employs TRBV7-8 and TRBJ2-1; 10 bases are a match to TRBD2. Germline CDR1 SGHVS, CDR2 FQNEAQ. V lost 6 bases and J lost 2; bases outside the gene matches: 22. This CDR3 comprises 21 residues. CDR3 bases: TGTGCCAGCAGTCTACAGGTTTCCGGGACTAGCGCCCTTAAGACCTACAATGAGCAGTTCTTC. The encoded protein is CASSLQVSGTSALKTYNEQFF.

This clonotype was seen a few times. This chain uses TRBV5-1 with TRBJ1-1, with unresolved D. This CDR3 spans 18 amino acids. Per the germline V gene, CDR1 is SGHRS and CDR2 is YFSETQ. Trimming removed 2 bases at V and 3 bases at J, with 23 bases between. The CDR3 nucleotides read TGCGCCAGCAGCTTCATTTCCCCAGGACTTATTTCAGACACTGAAGCTTTCTTT. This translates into CASSFISPGLISDTEAFF.

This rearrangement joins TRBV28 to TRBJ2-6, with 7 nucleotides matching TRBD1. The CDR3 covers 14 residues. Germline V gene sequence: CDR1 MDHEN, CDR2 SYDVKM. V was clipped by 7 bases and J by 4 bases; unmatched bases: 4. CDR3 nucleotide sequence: TGTGCCAGCACAGGGGGTGACGGGGCCAACGTCCTGACTTTC. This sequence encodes CASTGGDGANVLTF.

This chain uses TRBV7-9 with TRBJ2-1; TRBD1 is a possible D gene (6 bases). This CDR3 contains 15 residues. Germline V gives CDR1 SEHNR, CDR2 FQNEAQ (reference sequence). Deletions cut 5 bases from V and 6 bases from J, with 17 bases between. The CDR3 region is CASSPPYRAGNEQFF. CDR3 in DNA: TGTGCCAGCAGCCCCCCCTACAGGGCTGGCAATGAGCAGTTCTTC.

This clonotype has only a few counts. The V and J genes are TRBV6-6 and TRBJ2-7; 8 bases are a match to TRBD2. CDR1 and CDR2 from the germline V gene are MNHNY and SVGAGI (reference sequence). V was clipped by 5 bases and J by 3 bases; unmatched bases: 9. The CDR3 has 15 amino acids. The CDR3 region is CASSKPELADYEQYF. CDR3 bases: TGTGCCAGCAGTAAACCCGAACTAGCGGACTACGAGCAGTACTTC.

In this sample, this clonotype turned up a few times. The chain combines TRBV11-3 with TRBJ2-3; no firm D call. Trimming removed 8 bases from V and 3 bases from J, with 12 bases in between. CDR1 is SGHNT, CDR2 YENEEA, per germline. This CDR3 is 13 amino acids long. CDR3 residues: CASGFSRTDTQYF. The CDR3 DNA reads TGTGCCAGCGGTTTCTCTAGGACAGATACGCAGTATTTT. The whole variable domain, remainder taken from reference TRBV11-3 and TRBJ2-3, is EAGVVQSPRYKIIEKKQPVAFWCNPISGHNTLYWYLQNLGQGPELLIRYENEEAVDDSQLPKDRFSAERLKGVDSTLKIQPAELGDSAVYLCASGFSRTDTQYFGPGTRLTVL.

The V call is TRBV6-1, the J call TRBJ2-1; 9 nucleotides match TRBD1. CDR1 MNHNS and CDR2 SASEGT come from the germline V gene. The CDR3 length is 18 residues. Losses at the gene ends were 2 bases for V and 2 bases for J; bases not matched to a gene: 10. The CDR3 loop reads CASSELETGTGPYNEQFF. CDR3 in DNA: TGTGCCAGCAGTGAACTTGAGACCGGGACAGGGCCCTACAATGAGCAGTTCTTC.

CDR3 protein: CASSQLAGGRTYEQYF. The CDR3 bases are TGTGCCAGCAGCCAACTAGCGGGAGGGAGGACCTACGAGCAGTACTTC. The chain links TRBV5-6 to TRBJ2-7, with 13 bases identical to TRBD2. The CDR3 length is 16 residues. CDR1 SGHDT and CDR2 YYEEEE come from the germline V gene. The J segment lost 2 bases and the V segment lost 4 bases, leaving 6 bases of the junction unmatched.

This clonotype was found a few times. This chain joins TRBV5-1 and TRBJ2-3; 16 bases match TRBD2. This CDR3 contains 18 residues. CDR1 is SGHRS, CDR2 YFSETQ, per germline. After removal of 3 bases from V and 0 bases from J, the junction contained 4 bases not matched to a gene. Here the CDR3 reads CASSSGLAGGLSTDTQYF. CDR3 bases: TGCGCCAGCAGCTCGGGACTAGCGGGAGGGCTAAGCACAGATACGCAGTATTTT. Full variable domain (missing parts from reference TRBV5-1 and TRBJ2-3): KAGVTQTPRYLIKTRGQQVTLSCSPISGHRSVSWYQQTPGQGLQFLFEYFSETQRNKGNFPGRFSGRQFSNSRSEMNVSTLELGDSALYLCASSSGLAGGLSTDTQYFGPGTRLTVL.

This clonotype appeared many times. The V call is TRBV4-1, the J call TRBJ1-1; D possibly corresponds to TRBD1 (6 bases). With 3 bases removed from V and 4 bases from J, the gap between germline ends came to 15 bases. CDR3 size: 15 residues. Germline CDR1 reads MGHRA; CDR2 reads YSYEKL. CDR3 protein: CASSHPGEGFTEAFF. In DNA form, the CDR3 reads TGCGCCAGCAGCCACCCAGGGGAGGGATTCACTGAAGCTTTCTTT.

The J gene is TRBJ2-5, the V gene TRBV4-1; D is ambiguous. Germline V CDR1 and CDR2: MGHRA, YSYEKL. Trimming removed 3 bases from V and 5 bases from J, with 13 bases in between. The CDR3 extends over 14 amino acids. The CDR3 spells CASSQDSNSETQYF. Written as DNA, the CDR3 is TGCGCCAGCAGCCAGGATTCAAACTCGGAGACCCAGTACTTC.

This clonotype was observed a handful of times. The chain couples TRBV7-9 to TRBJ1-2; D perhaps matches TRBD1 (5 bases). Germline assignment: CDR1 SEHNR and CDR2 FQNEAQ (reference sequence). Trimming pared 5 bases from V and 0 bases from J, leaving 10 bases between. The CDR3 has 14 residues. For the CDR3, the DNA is TGTGCCAGCAGCCAGACAGTCGCTAACTATGGCTACACCTTC. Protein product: CASSQTVANYGYTF.

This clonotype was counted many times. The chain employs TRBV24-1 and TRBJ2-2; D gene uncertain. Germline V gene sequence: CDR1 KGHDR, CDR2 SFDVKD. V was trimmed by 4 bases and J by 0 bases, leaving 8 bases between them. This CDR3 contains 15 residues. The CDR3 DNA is TGTGCCACCAGTGAAGATAATGCGAACACCGGGGAGCTGTTTTTT. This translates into CATSEDNANTGELFF.

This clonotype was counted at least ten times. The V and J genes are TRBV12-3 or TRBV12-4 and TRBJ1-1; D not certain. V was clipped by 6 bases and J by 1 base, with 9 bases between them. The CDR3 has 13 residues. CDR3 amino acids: CASSPFGNTEAFF. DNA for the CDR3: TGTGCCAGCAGCCCCTTTGGGAACACTGAAGCTTTCTTT.

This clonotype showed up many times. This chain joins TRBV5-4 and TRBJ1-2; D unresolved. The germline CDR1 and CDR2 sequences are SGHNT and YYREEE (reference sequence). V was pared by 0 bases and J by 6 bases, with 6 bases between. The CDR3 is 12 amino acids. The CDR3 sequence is CASSLDQNGYTF. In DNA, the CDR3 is TGTGCCAGCAGCTTGGACCAAAATGGCTACACCTTC.